Presented here are 26 T cell receptor beta chains from one specimen sequenced in a study of shared clonotypes between healthy human individuals. Using immunoSEQ multiplex PCR, the repertoire was profiled, and TCRdb retains in-frame clones only, with some absent. Of approximately 1,500,000 clones listed, around 98% are singletons. Sequenced: naive CD4+ T cells sorted from blood. Subset in this sample: CD45RA+ positively selected. These TCRs come from a man aged 25 to 45 in good health.

Written as DNA, the CDR3 is TGTGCCAGCAGCTTAGGGACAGTTGAAGCTTTCTTT. It encodes CASSLGTVEAFF. The rearrangement links TRBV7-8 to TRBJ1-1; tentatively, D is TRBD1 (6 bases). V lost 1 base to trimming and J lost 7 bases, with 7 bases between them. The V gene's germline CDR1 is SGHVS and CDR2 FQNEAQ. CDR3 length: 12 residues. Supplemented by reference TRBV7-8 and TRBJ1-1, the full variable domain reads GAGVSQSPRYKVAKRGQDVALRCDPISGHVSLFWYQQALGQGPEFLTYFQNEAQLDKSGLPSDRFFAERPEGSVSTLKIQRTQQEDSAVYLCASSLGTVEAFFGQGTRLTVV.

The chain joins TRBV7-9 to TRBJ1-2; D ambiguous. CDR3 length equals 16 residues. Looked up from germline, CDR1 is SEHNR and CDR2 is FQNEAQ (reference sequence). With 1 base removed from V and 4 bases from J, the gap between germline ends came to 16 bases. DNA for the CDR3: TGTGCCAGCAGCTTAGTTGCGAGTCCGGTACTCTATGGCTACACCTTC. Its protein is CASSLVASPVLYGYTF.

To note about this clone: This sample includes further DNA sequences coding for the same CDR3. The V call is TRBV20-1, the J call TRBJ2-7, with D unresolved. V lost 1 base to trimming and J lost 6 bases, with 4 bases between them. Germline loops: CDR1 DFQATT, CDR2 SNEGSKA (reference sequence). The CDR3 is made up of 10 amino acids. CDR3 residues: CSARGPEQYF. CDR3 DNA sequence: TGCAGTGCTAGAGGGCCCGAGCAGTACTTC.

The chain uses TRBV15 and TRBJ1-1; D gene ambiguous. The CDR3 sequence is 12 residues long. The germline gives CDR1 LNHNV, CDR2 YYDKDF (reference sequence). The V gene lost 0 bases and the J gene lost 6 bases, with 5 bases spanning the gap. CDR3 sequence reads: CATSRDLSEAFF. CDR3 sequence (DNA): TGTGCCACCAGCAGAGACCTTTCTGAAGCTTTCTTT.

V usage is TRBV5-6 and J usage is TRBJ2-7, with 9 bases that match TRBD1. The CDR3 consists of 14 residues. CDR1 is SGHDT and CDR2 is YYEEEE in the germline V gene. V lost 5 bases and J lost 1; bases outside the gene matches: 4. The CDR3: CASRTGGESYEQYF. CDR3 sequence (DNA): TGTGCCAGCAGGACAGGGGGGGAATCCTACGAGCAGTACTTC.

This clone was seen only once. The V gene is TRBV5-1, the J gene TRBJ2-1; the D is unclear. The V and J ends lost 0 bases and 5 bases respectively, with 9 bases between them. CDR3 size: 14 residues. The germline V gene encodes CDR1 SGHRS and CDR2 YFSETQ. Here the CDR3 DNA reads TGCGCCAGCAGCTTGGAGTCGGGTCACAATGAGCAGTTCTTC. As protein: CASSLESGHNEQFF.

The V call is TRBV2, the J call TRBJ1-1; D possibly corresponds to TRBD1 (6 bases). Trimming removed 4 bases from V and 0 bases from J, with 18 bases in between. There are 17 residues in the CDR3. Germline V gives CDR1 SNHLY, CDR2 FYNNEI. The CDR3 region is CASSATGTRTLNTEAFF. The CDR3, as DNA: TGTGCCAGCAGTGCGACCGGGACACGAACTTTGAACACTGAAGCTTTCTTT.

The chain is built from TRBV10-3 and TRBJ2-1; possible D gene TRBD2, 5 bases. Germline values: CDR1 ENHRY, CDR2 SYGVKD. Deletions cut 0 bases from V and 8 bases from J, with 11 bases between. The CDR3 has 14 residues. The CDR3 region has the DNA TGTGCCATCAGTGAGTCGGCTAGCCGGCATGAGCAGTTCTTC. As protein: CAISESASRHEQFF.

V is TRBV28 and J is TRBJ1-4; D unclear. This CDR3 spans 17 amino acids. Trimming took off 10 bases at V and 5 bases at J, with 26 bases between the two ends. Germline CDR1 is MDHEN and CDR2 is SYDVKM. The CDR3 is CATLVPFRPGKNEKLFF. As DNA, the CDR3 is TGTGCCACCCTTGTCCCGTTTCGTCCGGGGAAGAATGAAAAACTGTTTTTT.

The chain joins TRBV7-6 to TRBJ2-6; tentative D call: TRBD1 (5 bases). Germline V lookup: CDR1 SGHVS, CDR2 FNYEAQ. V lost 1 base, J lost 0 bases, and 13 bases lay in between. This CDR3 has 18 amino acids. As DNA, the CDR3 is TGTGCCAGCAGCTTAGTTCCAGGGCCCCGCTCTGGGGCCAACGTCCTGACTTTC. Its protein product is CASSLVPGPRSGANVLTF.

The chain has TRBV4-3 and TRBJ1-5; D is undetermined. CDR1 and CDR2 (germline): LGHNA, YSLEER. V was trimmed by 0 bases and J by 3 bases, leaving 6 bases between them. The CDR3 consists of 14 residues. The CDR3 DNA follows: TGCGCCAGCAGCCAAGAAGATTACAATCAGCCCCAGCATTTT. Translating it yields CASSQEDYNQPQHF.

The chain is built from TRBV29-1 and TRBJ1-1; maybe TRBD1 (5 bases). Trimming shortened V by 7 bases and J by 0 bases, and 9 bases separated the two germline ends. CDR3 length equals 12 residues. CDR1 SQVTM and CDR2 ANQGSEA come from the germline V gene. The CDR3 is CSGGEMNTEAFF. In DNA form, the CDR3 reads TGCAGCGGAGGGGAAATGAACACTGAAGCTTTCTTT. Full variable domain (outside the CDR3, taken from reference TRBV29-1 and TRBJ1-1): SAVISQKPSRDICQRGTSLTIQCQVDSQVTMMFWYRQQPGQSLTLIATANQGSEATYESGFVIDKFPISRPNLTFSTLTVSNMSPEDSSIYLCSGGEMNTEAFFGQGTRLTVV.

This clone was observed a few times. In the same sample, other DNA sequences code for this CDR3. The CDR3 region is CASSVGGAGELFF. Written as DNA, the CDR3 is TGTGCCAGCAGCGTAGGGGGAGCCGGGGAGCTGTTTTTT. This rearrangement joins TRBV9 to TRBJ2-2; TRBD2 might be the D (5 bases). V shed 0 bases and J shed 6 bases, with 6 bases lying between them. Germline CDR1 SGDLS, CDR2 YYNGEE. CDR3 length: 13 amino acids. The full variable domain, completed using reference TRBV9 and TRBJ2-2, is DSGVTQTPKHLITATGQRVTLRCSPRSGDLSVYWYQQSLDQGLQFLIQYYNGEERAKGNILERFSAQQFPDLHSELNLSSLELGDSALYFCASSVGGAGELFFGEGSRLTVL.

This clone was counted once. The rearrangement links TRBV11-2 to TRBJ1-4; 10 nucleotides align to TRBD1. The CDR3 is 16 amino acids. J lost 7 bases, V lost 2 bases, and 7 bases had no gene match. Per germline, CDR1 SGHAT and CDR2 FQNNGV. The CDR3 DNA reads TGTGCCAGCAGCTTAACTACCGGGACAGGGGTTGAAAAACTGTTTTTT. Its translation: CASSLTTGTGVEKLFF.

Notes on this clone: Distinct nucleotide sequences in the sample also encode this CDR3. The rearrangement links TRBV5-1 to TRBJ2-1; 12 bases are shared with TRBD2. CDR1 is SGHRS and CDR2 is YFSETQ in the germline V gene. Trimming took 1 base from V and 7 from J; bases not matched to a gene: 3. The CDR3 covers 15 residues. The CDR3 here is CASSLTLAGGNEQFF. CDR3 nucleotides: TGCGCCAGCAGCTTGACACTAGCGGGAGGTAATGAGCAGTTCTTC.

CDR3 nucleotides: TGTGCCAGCAGCCAAGATGCCGCCGGCGGGCAGTACTTC. This sequence encodes CASSQDAAGGQYF. The rearrangement links TRBV4-2 to TRBJ2-7; no firm D call. The CDR3 length is 13 residues. Between the trimmed V and J ends, which lost 0 bases and 9 bases, there was a span of 12 bases. CDR1 is LGHNA and CDR2 is YNFKEQ in the germline V gene.

The chain combines TRBV4-1 with TRBJ1-2; D is unresolved. The CDR3 runs 15 residues. V was shortened by 3 bases and J by 4 bases, with 15 bases between the two germline ends. Looked up from germline, CDR1 is MGHRA and CDR2 is YSYEKL. The CDR3 sequence: CASSQASRETYGYTF. The CDR3 nucleotides read TGCGCCAGCAGCCAGGCTTCGAGGGAGACCTATGGCTACACCTTC.

The V and J genes are TRBV5-1 and TRBJ1-5; D is unresolved. The V gene lost 4 bases and the J gene lost 11 bases, with 22 bases spanning the gap. Germline CDR1 is SGHRS and CDR2 is YFSETQ. This CDR3 has 15 amino acids. The CDR3 reads CASSAGEASGSSQHF. The CDR3 DNA sequence: TGCGCCAGCAGCGCCGGGGAAGCCAGCGGGTCGTCCCAGCATTTT.

This chain links TRBV27 with TRBJ1-4, with 10 nucleotides matching TRBD1. The V and J ends lost 5 bases and 7 bases, in that order; junction bases with no gene match: 10. The CDR3 loop spans 16 amino acids. Germline CDR1 reads MNHEY; CDR2 reads SMNVEV (reference sequence). The CDR3 nucleotides are TGTGCCAGCAGTGCACGACAGGGGGCCCTGCTTGAAAAACTGTTTTTT. This sequence encodes CASSARQGALLEKLFF.

The rearrangement joins TRBV7-9 to TRBJ1-1; D is uncertain. The CDR3 contains 15 residues. The V and J ends lost 7 bases and 1 base respectively, with 16 bases between them. Germline CDR1 reads SEHNR; CDR2 reads FQNEAQ (reference sequence). For the CDR3, the DNA is TGTGCCAGCACTCCGGCCGGAGCCCGGAACACTGAAGCTTTCTTT. Translated: CASTPAGARNTEAFF.

V is TRBV4-3 and J is TRBJ2-4, with unresolved D. This CDR3 has 16 residues. V dropped 1 base and J dropped 0 bases, with 10 bases sitting between them. Germline values: CDR1 LGHNA, CDR2 YSLEER. This CDR3 is CASSQGNLVAKNIQYF. The CDR3 DNA reads as TGCGCCAGCAGCCAAGGGAACTTGGTAGCCAAAAACATTCAGTACTTC.

Regarding this clone: In the same sample, other DNA sequences code for this CDR3. The V call is TRBV7-2, the J call TRBJ2-5; 8 bases are shared with TRBD1. This CDR3 has 15 amino acids. CDR1 and CDR2 (germline): SGHTA, FQGNSA. J lost 2 bases, V lost 1 base, and 3 bases had no gene match. The chain's CDR3 is CASSLGQGFQETQYF. The CDR3 DNA follows: TGTGCCAGCAGCTTAGGACAGGGGTTTCAAGAGACCCAGTACTTC.

The chain recombines TRBV19 with TRBJ2-5; D ambiguous. V lost 0 bases and J 3 bases, leaving 8 bases between the germline ends. The CDR3 covers 14 residues. The germline CDR1 and CDR2 sequences are LNHDA and SQIVND (reference sequence). The CDR3 nucleotides are TGTGCCAGTAGTATAGACCTATTAGAAGAGACCCAGTACTTC. This translates into CASSIDLLEETQYF.

This chain joins TRBV6-6 and TRBJ1-2, with D unclear. The CDR3 contains 14 residues. V shed 4 bases and J shed 8 bases, with 17 bases lying between them. Germline V gene data show CDR1 as MNHNY and CDR2 as SVGAGI (reference sequence). In DNA, the CDR3 is TGTGCCAGCAGTTCAACCGCAAGGGAAGGAGGCTACACCTTC. It encodes CASSSTAREGGYTF.

The chain employs TRBV27 and TRBJ2-3, with D maybe TRBD1 (6 bases). Deletions cut 1 base from V and 1 base from J, with 15 bases between. The CDR3 runs 17 residues. Per the germline V gene, CDR1 is MNHEY and CDR2 is SMNVEV (reference sequence). The CDR3, as DNA: TGTGCCAGCAGTTTATTTGGACAGACCTATCGCACAGATACGCAGTATTTT. Its translation is CASSLFGQTYRTDTQYF.

This chain joins TRBV7-9 and TRBJ2-3; D is ambiguous. V lost 4 bases and J 8 bases, leaving 10 bases between the germline ends. The germline V gene has CDR1 SEHNR and CDR2 FQNEAQ (reference sequence). This CDR3 region has 12 residues. In DNA, the CDR3 is TGTGCCAGCAGCTCCGCCAAGCGTACGCAGTATTTT. This gives the protein CASSSAKRTQYF. Based on the CDR3 plus reference TRBV7-9 and TRBJ2-3, the full variable domain is DTGVSQNPRHKITKRGQNVTFRCDPISEHNRLYWYRQTLGQGPEFLTYFQNEAQLEKSRLLSDRFSAERPKGSFSTLEIQRTEQGDSAMYLCASSSAKRTQYFGPGTRLTVL.